The source of this TCR beta chain is a study of T cells in Graves' hyperthyroidism and ophthalmopathy. Study summary: The initial diagnosis was the point when peripheral blood was collected, ahead of any treatment. Whole-study findings and limits: Most expanded thyroid clonotypes above 0.001 also appeared in blood. Progression to ophthalmopathy was predicted a median of roughly 6.6 months early.

Regions amplified from RNA transcripts were the TCR beta CDR3 regions. When the TCR CDR3 underwent first-round RT-PCR, the HTBI primer set was used. TCRdb fed the multiplex PCR reads into MiXCR, producing one record per CDR3 protein. The sample holds about 700,000 distinct CDR3 sequences; approximately 14% are singletons and the top ten take about a tenth. Notes on this clonotype: Its antigen is unidentified.

Trimming took 6 bases from V and 6 from J, leaving 19 bases between them. The CDR3 has 15 residues. Germline CDR1 reads LNHDA; CDR2 reads SQIVND (reference sequence). The chain carries TRBV19 and TRBJ2-3; D is perhaps TRBD1 (5 bases). The source is a woman between 18 and 29 years old with Graves' hyperthyroidism. Specimen: blood. The CDR3 protein is CASRSDSDRWDTQYF. Written as DNA, the CDR3 is TGTGCCAGTAGATCCGACAGTGACCGGTGGGATACGCAGTATTTT.